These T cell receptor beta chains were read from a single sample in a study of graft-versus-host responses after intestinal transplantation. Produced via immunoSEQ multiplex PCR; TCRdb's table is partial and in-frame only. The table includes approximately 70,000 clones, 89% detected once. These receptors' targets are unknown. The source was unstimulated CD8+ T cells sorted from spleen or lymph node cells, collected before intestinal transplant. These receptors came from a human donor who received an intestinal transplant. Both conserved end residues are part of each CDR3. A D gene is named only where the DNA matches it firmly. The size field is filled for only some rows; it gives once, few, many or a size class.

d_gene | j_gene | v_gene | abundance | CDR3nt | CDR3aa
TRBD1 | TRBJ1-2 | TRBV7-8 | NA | TGTGCCAGCAGCTCGCCGGGACAGTACTATGGCTACACCTTC | CASSSPGQYYGYTF
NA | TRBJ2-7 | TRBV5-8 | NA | TGTGCCAGCATTCGGGAGAACGAGCAGTACTTC | CASIRENEQYF
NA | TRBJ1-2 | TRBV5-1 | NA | TGCGCCAGCAGCTGGGCCAGGGGCTACTATGGCTACACCTTC | CASSWARGYYGYTF
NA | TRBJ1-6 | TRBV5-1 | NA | TGCGCCAGCAGCTTGGCGGTCCCCTATAATTCACCCCTCCACTTT | CASSLAVPYNSPLHF
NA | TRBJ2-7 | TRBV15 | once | TGTGCCACCAGAGATGGGGGGAGTTCCTACGAGCAGTACTTC | CATRDGGSSYEQYF
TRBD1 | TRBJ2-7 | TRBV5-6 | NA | TGTGCCAGCAGCCTACCGGGACAGACGCCCTACTACGAGCAGTACTTC | CASSLPGQTPYYEQYF
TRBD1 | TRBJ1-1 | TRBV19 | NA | TGTGCCAGTAGCACTGACAGGGGGCCGAACACTGAAGCTTTCTTT | CASSTDRGPNTEAFF
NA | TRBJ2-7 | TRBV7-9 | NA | TGTGCCAGCAGCTTGGCTCCTGCCTACGAGCAGTACTTC | CASSLAPAYEQYF
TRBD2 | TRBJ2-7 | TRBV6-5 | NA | TGTGCCAGCAGTTATGGGACTAGCGGTTACGAGCAGTACTTC | CASSYGTSGYEQYF
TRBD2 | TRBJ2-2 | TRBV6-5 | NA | TGTGCCAGCAGTTACCAGGGACTAGCGGTTCCCGGGGAGCTGTTTTTT | CASSYQGLAVPGELFF
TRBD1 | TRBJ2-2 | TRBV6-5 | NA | TGTGCCAGCAGTTCCGGGACAGGGGAGCCCGGGGAGCTGTTTTTT | CASSSGTGEPGELFF
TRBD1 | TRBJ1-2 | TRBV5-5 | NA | TGTGCCAGCAGCTGGGTGAGGGACAGACACCAGTTCTATGGCTACACCTTC | CASSWVRDRHQFYGYTF
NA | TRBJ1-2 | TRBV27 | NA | TGTGCCAGCACGCTCTCCTCCCCCAGGTACCGGGGGTATGGCTACACCTTC | CASTLSSPRYRGYGYTF
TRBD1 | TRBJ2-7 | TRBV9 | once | TGTGCCAGCAGTCCCCCAGGGGGCGAGCAGTACTTC | CASSPPGGEQYF
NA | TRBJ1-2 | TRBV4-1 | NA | TGCGCCAGCAGCCAAGAACAGGGTAACTATGGCTACACCTTC | CASSQEQGNYGYTF
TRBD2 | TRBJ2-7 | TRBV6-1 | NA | TGTGCCAGCAGCACGGGACTAGCAGGATACGAGCAGTACTTC | CASSTGLAGYEQYF
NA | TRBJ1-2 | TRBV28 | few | TGTGCCAGCAGTGACGGGGGAGGGGGGCGCGATGGCTACACCTTC | CASSDGGGGRDGYTF
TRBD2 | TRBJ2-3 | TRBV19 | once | TGTGCCAGTAAAGCTAGCGGCAGCACAGATACGCAGTATTTT | CASKASGSTDTQYF
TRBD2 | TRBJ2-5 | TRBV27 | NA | TGTGCCAGCAGTCAACTAGCGGGGCAAGAGACCCAGTACTTC | CASSQLAGQETQYF
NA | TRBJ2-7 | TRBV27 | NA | TGTGCCAGCAGTAGTACTCGGTCGAGGCCTCTCTACGAGCAGTACTTC | CASSSTRSRPLYEQYF
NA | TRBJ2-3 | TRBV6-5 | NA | TGTGCCAGCAGTTACGGGGGGGCCACAGATACGCAGTATTTT | CASSYGGATDTQYF
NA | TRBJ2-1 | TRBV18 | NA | TGTGCCAGCCGTCGTCGGGGTAGGTTCTTC | CASRRRGRFF
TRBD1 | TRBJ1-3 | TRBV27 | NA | TGTGCCAGCAGTTTAACAGGGGACTTCTCTGGAAACACCATATATTTT | CASSLTGDFSGNTIYF
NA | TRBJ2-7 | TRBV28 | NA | TGTGCCAGCAGCCGAGGACAGAACTACGAGCAGTACTTC | CASSRGQNYEQYF
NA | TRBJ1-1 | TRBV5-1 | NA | TGCGCCAGCAGGGTGGGGGGGGCCTTTTCCAGTAACACTGAAGCTTTCTTT | CASRVGGAFSSNTEAFF
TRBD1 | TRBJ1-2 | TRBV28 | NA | TGTGCCAGCAGCCAACAGGGGGCAGTCTATGGCTACACCTTC | CASSQQGAVYGYTF
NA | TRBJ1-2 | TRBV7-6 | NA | TGTGCCAGCAGACCCCTAGAGGAGTACTATGGCTACACCTTC | CASRPLEEYYGYTF
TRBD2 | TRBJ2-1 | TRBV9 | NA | TGTGCCAGCAGCGTTAGCGGGATCTCCTACAATGAGCAGTTCTTC | CASSVSGISYNEQFF
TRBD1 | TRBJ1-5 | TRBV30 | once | TGTGCCTGCTGCGGACAGGGCCAGCCCCAGCATTTT | CACCGQGQPQHF
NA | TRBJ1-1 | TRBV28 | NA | TGTGCCAGCAGTACTACGGGGATGAACACTGAAGCTTTCTTT | CASSTTGMNTEAFF
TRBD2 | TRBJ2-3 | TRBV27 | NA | TGTGCCAGCAGTTTAAGGTCTAGCGGGGGCCTGGGATATAGCACAGATACGCAGTATTTT | CASSLRSSGGLGYSTDTQYF
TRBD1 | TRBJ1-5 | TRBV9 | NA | TGTGCCAGCAGCGAGGGGACAGGGTTCGCACCCCAGCATTTT | CASSEGTGFAPQHF
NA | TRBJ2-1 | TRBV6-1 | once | TGTGCCGGGAGGAGCTCACACAATGAGCAGTTCTTC | CAGRSSHNEQFF
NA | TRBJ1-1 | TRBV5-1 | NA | TGCGCCAGCAGCTTGGACAGGGCGGGGGGGAACACTGAAGCTTTCTTT | CASSLDRAGGNTEAFF
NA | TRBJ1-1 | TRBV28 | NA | TGTGCCAGCAGTTTTCGGGCGGGGTTTCTCGTAACTGAAGCTTTCTTT | CASSFRAGFLVTEAFF
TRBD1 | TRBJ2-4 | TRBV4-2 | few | TGTGCCAGCAGCCAAGGCGAGGGGGCCGCGGACATTCAGTACTTC | CASSQGEGAADIQYF
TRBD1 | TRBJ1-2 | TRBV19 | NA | TGTGCCAGTAGTCCGGACAGGGCTGAGGGCTACACCTTC | CASSPDRAEGYTF
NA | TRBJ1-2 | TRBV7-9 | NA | TGTGCCAGCAGAAGTTCCGGGACACCTTATGGCTACACCTTC | CASRSSGTPYGYTF
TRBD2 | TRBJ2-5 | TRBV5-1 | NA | TGCGCCAGCAGCCGCGCTAGCGGGAGGTTTCGCTGGGAAGAGACCCAGTACTTC | CASSRASGRFRWEETQYF
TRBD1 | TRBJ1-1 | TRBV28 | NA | TGTGCCAGCAGTCTAGGACAGGTCCAAGCTTTCTTT | CASSLGQVQAFF
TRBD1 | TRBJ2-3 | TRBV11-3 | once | TGTGCCAGCAGCTTATCAACCGGACAGGGAGGAGATACGCAGTATTTT | CASSLSTGQGGDTQYF
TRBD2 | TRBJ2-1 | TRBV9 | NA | TGTGCCAGCAGCGTAGGCGGGGGGGCCTCGAGTGAGCAGTTCTTC | CASSVGGGASSEQFF
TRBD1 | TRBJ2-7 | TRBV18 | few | TGTGCCAGCTCACCAGTGGGACAGGGGGCCATCTACGAGCAGTACTTC | CASSPVGQGAIYEQYF
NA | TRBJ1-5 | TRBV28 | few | TGTGCCAGCAGTTTATGGACAGATAGCAATCAGCCCCAGCATTTT | CASSLWTDSNQPQHF
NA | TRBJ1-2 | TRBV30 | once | TGTGCCTGGACCCAGGGCAGTGCTGGCTACACCTTC | CAWTQGSAGYTF
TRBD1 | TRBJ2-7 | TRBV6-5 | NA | TGTGCCAGCAGTGTGTCCCGACAGGGGGGCTACGAGCAGTACTTC | CASSVSRQGGYEQYF
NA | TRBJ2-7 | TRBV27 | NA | TGTGCCAGCAGTTTAACAGGGAACTACGAGCAGTACTTC | CASSLTGNYEQYF
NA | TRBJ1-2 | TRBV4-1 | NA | TGCGCCAGCAGCCAAGTGCCAGGGTCAGGAGGCTACACCTTC | CASSQVPGSGGYTF
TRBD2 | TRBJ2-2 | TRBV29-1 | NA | TGCAGCGTTGGGTTTAGCGGGAATCGCCAAACCGGGGAGCTGTTTTTT | CSVGFSGNRQTGELFF
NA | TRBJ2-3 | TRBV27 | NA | TGTGCCAGCGGTTTGCTAGCAGGAGATACGCAGTATTTT | CASGLLAGDTQYF
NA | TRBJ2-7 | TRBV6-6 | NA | TGTGCCAGCAGTTACCGGCCGGGAGAGCAGTACTTC | CASSYRPGEQYF
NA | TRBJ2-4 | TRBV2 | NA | TGTGCCAGCAGTGAAGCTCCAGGGGAGTCAAACATTCAGTACTTC | CASSEAPGESNIQYF
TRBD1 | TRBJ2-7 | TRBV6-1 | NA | TGTGCCAGCAGTGGCACAGGGGGCTCCTACGAGCAGTACTTC | CASSGTGGSYEQYF
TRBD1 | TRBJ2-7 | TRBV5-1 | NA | TGCGCCAGCAGCTCGCCCACAACACCTCCGGGACAGGGCAACGAGCAGTACTTC | CASSSPTTPPGQGNEQYF